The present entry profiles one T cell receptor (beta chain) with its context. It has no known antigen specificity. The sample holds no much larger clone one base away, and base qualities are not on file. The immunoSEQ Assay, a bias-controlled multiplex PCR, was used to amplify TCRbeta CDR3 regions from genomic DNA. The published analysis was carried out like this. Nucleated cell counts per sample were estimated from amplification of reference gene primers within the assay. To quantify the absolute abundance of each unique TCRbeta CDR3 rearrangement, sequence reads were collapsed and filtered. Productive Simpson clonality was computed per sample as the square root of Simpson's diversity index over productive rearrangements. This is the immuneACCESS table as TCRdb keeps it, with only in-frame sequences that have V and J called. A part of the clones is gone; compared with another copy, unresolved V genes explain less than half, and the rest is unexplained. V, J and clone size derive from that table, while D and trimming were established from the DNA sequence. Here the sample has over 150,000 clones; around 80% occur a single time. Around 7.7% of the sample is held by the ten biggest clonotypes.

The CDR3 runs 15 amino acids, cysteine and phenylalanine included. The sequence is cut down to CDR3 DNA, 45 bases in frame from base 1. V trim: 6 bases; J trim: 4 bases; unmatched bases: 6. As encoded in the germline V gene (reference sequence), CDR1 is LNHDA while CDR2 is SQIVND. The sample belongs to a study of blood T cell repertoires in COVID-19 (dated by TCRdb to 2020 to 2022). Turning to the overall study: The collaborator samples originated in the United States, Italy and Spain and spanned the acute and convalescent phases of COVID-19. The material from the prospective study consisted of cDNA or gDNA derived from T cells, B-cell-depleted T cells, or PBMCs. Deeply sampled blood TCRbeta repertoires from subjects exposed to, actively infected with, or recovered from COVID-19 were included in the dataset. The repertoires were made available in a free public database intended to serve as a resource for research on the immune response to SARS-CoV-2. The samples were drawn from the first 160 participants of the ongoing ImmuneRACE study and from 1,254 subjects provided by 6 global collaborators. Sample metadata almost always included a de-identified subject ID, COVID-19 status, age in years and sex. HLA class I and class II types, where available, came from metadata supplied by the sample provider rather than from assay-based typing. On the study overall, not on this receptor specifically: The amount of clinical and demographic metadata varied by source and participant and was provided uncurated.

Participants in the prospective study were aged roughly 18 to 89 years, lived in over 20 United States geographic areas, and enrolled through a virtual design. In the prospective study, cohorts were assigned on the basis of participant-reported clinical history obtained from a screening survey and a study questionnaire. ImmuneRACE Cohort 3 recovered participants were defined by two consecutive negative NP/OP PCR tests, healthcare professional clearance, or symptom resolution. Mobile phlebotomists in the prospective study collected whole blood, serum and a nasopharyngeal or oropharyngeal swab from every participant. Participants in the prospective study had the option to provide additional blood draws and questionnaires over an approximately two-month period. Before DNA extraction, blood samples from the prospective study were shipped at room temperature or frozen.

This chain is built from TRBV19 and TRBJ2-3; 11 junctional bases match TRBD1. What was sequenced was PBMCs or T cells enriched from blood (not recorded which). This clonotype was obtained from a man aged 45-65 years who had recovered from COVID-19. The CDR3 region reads CASSGQGASADTQYF. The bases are TGTGCCAGTAGCGGACAGGGGGCTTCGGCAGATACGCAGTATTTT. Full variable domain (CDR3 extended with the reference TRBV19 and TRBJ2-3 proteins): DGGITQSPKYLFRKEGQNVTLSCEQNLNHDAMYWYRQDPGQGLRLIYYSQIVNDFQKGDIAEGYSVSREKKESFPLTVTSAQKNPTAFYLCASSGQGASADTQYFGPGTRLTVL.